This TCR beta chain was found in a study of CD8+CD57+ T cells in acquired aplastic anemia. Study in general: Sorted CD4+ and CD8+ cell DNA averaged approximately 3.4 ug. In CD4+ cells, healthy donors produced an average of around 11 million reads.

Trimming removed 2 bases from V and 0 bases from J, with 14 bases in between. Germline lookup yields CDR1 ENHRY and CDR2 SYGVKD. The CDR3 runs 17 residues. Profiling that covered TCR beta VDJ and CDR3 relied on genomic DNA as its template. TCRdb recomputed calls from the reads with MiXCR, one row per CDR3 protein. The sample shows 150,000 to 200,000 distinct CDR3 sequences, around 45% of them seen only once. This sequence originates from a human donor in good health. The chain joins TRBV10-3 to TRBJ2-1; D gene uncertain. Sequencing was done on a sample of sorted CD4+, CD8+, or CD8+CD57+ T cells (not recorded which) from PBMCs. CDR3 DNA sequence: TGTGCCATCAGTGAGAGTGTCCAGGCAAGCTCCTACAATGAGCAGTTCTTC. It yields the protein CAISESVQASSYNEQFF.